These T cell receptor beta chains were read from a single sample in a study of blood T cell repertoires in COVID-19. Assay used: immunoSEQ multiplex PCR; TCRdb lists only in-frame clones, some missing. The data contain a few hundred thousand clones, less than 90% of them singletons. Sequences were obtained from peripheral blood. These TCRs come from a man in his fifties or sixties with acute or convalescent COVID-19. Each CDR3 is given with its conserved first and last residue. The D gene is left open where the match is weak. Clone size is not always given. Where it is, it says once, few, many or a class for expanded clones.

j_call cdr3_length v_call clone_size d_call cdr3_nt cdr3_aa
TRBJ1-6 14 TRBV7-8 - TRBD1 TGTGCCAGCCGCGGTGGGACAGACGGATCACCCCTCCACTTT CASRGGTDGSPLHF
TRBJ2-1 17 TRBV6-1 - TRBD2 TGTGCCAGCAGTGCCCTGGGACTAGCGGGGGTTTACAATGAGCAGTTCTTC CASSALGLAGVYNEQFF
TRBJ1-5 18 TRBV19 - TRBD1 TGTGCCAGTATAGGTTACGCCGGACAGGGCAATAGCAATCAGCCCCAGCATTTT CASIGYAGQGNSNQPQHF
TRBJ2-7 15 TRBV11-2 - TRBD2 TGTGCCAGCAGCTGGACTAGCGGGGACTCCTACGAGCAGTACTTC CASSWTSGDSYEQYF
TRBJ2-1 19 TRBV2 - TRBD2 TGTGCCAGCAGTCTTGATTTGGATTCCACTAGCGGGATAGAGGATGAGCAGTTCTTC CASSLDLDSTSGIEDEQFF
TRBJ2-2 14 TRBV6-5 - TRBD2 TGTGCCAGCAGTTTTAGCGGGACCACCGGGGAGCTGTTTTTT CASSFSGTTGELFF
TRBJ2-7 13 TRBV11-3 - - TGTGCCAGCAGCTCCCCAACCGAGGTCCAGCAGTACTTC CASSSPTEVQQYF
TRBJ2-3 16 TRBV28 - TRBD2 TGTGCCAGCAGTTTACGGGCTAGCGGGAGTACAGATACGCAGTATTTT CASSLRASGSTDTQYF
TRBJ2-5 16 TRBV5-4 - TRBD1 TGTGCCAGCAGCTACCCGGGACAGGGGCGCCAAGAGACCCAGTACTTC CASSYPGQGRQETQYF
TRBJ1-6 15 TRBV28 once TRBD1 TGTGCCAGCAGCCCCTCGACAGGGAATAATTCACCCCTCCACTTT CASSPSTGNNSPLHF
TRBJ2-3 19 TRBV5-1 - TRBD2 TGCGCCAGCAGCTTGGGCGGCGCTAGCGGGAGGGCGGGTAGAGATACGCAGTATTTT CASSLGGASGRAGRDTQYF
TRBJ2-3 20 TRBV9 - TRBD2 TGTGCCAGCAGCGTAGAAGCGGGTAGCGGGAGCTTCGGGGGAACAGATACGCAGTATTTT CASSVEAGSGSFGGTDTQYF
TRBJ2-5 16 TRBV19 - - TGTGCCAGTAGTATACCCCCCCATAGAGAGGAAGAGACCCAGTACTTC CASSIPPHREEETQYF